This T cell receptor beta chain was found in a study of T cell repertoires in cytomegalovirus infection. In regard to this clonotype: The target antigen is unknown.

TCRdb reprocessed the reads via MiXCR and lists one record per CDR3 protein. The sample holds fewer than 900,000 distinct CDR3 sequences, 25% to 30% seen once. Between the trimmed V and J ends, which lost 6 bases and 0 bases, there was a span of 20 bases. This CDR3 contains 16 residues. CDR1 and CDR2 (germline): DFQATT, SNEGSKA (reference sequence). This clonotype was obtained from a human donor in good health (CMV status not recorded). Some clones in this sample may be carry-over from other donors' samples. The J gene is TRBJ1-1, the V gene TRBV20-1, with no clear D. The source was cultured CD8+ T cells from PBMCs, collected from culture after CMV antigen stimulation. CDR3 region: CSAGTEENFMNTEAFF. In DNA form, the CDR3 reads TGCAGTGCCGGCACCGAGGAGAACTTCATGAACACTGAAGCTTTCTTT.